These 5 T cell receptor beta chains came from one sample sequenced in a study of T cells in Graves' hyperthyroidism and ophthalmopathy (dated by TCRdb to between 2019 and 2020). Library construction relied on multiplex PCR. Sequencing used an Illumina HiSeq 2000. The TCR beta CDR3 regions were amplified from the RNA transcripts. For the first round of RT-PCR on the TCR CDR3, the HTBI primer set was used together with the Qiagen OneStep RT-PCR kit. TCRdb trimmed the raw reads at Q25, called clones with MiXCR and kept productive beta chains. All rows with the same CDR3 protein become a single entry with the most common DNA and genes. The sample table contains around 300,000 distinct CDR3 sequences; only one count was recorded for about an eighth of them. The ten largest account for roughly 7.7% of the sample. Sequencing was performed on blood. The receptors shown here come from a woman between 40 and 55 years old with Graves' hyperthyroidism.

There are many counts of this clonotype. V gene TRBV10-3 combines with J gene TRBJ1-6; D uncertain. Germline V gene data show CDR1 as ENHRY and CDR2 as SYGVKD. CDR3 size: 17 residues. V lost 2 bases and J lost 9, with 20 bases in between. DNA for the CDR3: TGTGCCATCAGTGAGGTTCTCCGGAAATCCGTTGGTTCACCCCTCCACTTT. Translated, it gives CAISEVLRKSVGSPLHF.

V is TRBV4-1 and J is TRBJ2-1, with 7 bases identical to TRBD1. Trimming took 3 bases from V and 5 from J; bases not matched to a gene: 4. The CDR3 runs 14 residues. Germline V CDR1 and CDR2: MGHRA, YSYEKL. CDR3 sequence reads: CASSHWDRNNEQFF. In DNA form, the CDR3 reads TGCGCCAGCAGCCACTGGGACAGAAACAATGAGCAGTTCTTC.

About this clonotype: A read error may account for a junction end that differs from germline. The chain is built from TRBV3-1 and TRBJ2-1; no clear D. This CDR3 is 16 amino acids long. Germline-derived CDR1 and CDR2 are LGHDT and YNNKEL (reference sequence). The CDR3 sequence is CASSQDGGYGYNGQFF. DNA of the CDR3: TGTGCCAGCAGCCAAGATGGTGGATACGGGTACAATGGGCAGTTCTTC.

This clonotype was seen many times. V usage is TRBV30 and J usage is TRBJ2-7, with D tentatively TRBD1 or TRBD2 (5 bases each). Between the trimmed V and J ends, which lost 0 bases and 6 bases, there was a span of 18 bases. Germline CDR1 and CDR2: GTSNPN and SVGIG (reference sequence). The CDR3 has 15 amino acids. CDR3 DNA: TGTGCCTGGAGTGTATTAGGGGTGAGTGGGGGCGAGCAGTACTTC. It codes for CAWSVLGVSGGEQYF.

This clonotype appeared many times. The chain links TRBV6-5 to TRBJ1-2; the match to TRBD1 covers 9 bases. Germline V lookup: CDR1 MNHEY, CDR2 SVGAGI. V lost 0 bases to trimming and J lost 6 bases; unmatched junction nucleotides: 5. The length of the CDR3 is 15 residues. CDR3 amino acids: CASSYSPGTGNGYTF. In DNA form, the CDR3 reads TGTGCCAGCAGTTACTCACCCGGGACAGGGAATGGCTACACCTTC.